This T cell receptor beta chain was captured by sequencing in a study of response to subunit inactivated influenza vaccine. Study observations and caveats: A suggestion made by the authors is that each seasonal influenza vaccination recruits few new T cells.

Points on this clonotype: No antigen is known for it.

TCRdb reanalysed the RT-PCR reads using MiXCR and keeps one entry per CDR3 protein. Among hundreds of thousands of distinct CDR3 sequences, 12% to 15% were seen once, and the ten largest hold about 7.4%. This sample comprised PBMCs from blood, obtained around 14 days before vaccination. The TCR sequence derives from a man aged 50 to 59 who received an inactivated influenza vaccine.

The chain's CDR3 is CATCSSGSSYNEQFF. CDR3 DNA sequence: TGTGCCACCTGTAGTAGCGGGAGCTCCTACAATGAGCAGTTCTTC. J is TRBJ2-1 and V is TRBV24-1, with 9 bases that match TRBD2. The CDR3 has 15 residues. The germline gives CDR1 KGHDR, CDR2 SFDVKD. The V gene end was trimmed by 9 bases and the J gene end by 0 bases; junction bases not matched to a gene: 5.